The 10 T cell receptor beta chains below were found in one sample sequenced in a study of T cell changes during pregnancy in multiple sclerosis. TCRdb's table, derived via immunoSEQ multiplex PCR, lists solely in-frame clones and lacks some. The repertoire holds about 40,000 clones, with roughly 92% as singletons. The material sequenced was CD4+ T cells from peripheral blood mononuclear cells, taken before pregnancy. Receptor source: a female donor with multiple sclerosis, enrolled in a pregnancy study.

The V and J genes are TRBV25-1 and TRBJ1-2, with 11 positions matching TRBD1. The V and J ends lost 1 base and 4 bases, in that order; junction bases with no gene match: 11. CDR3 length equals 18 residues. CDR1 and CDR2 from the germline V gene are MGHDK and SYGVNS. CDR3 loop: CASSEWGDRGDFPYGYTF. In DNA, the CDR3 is TGTGCCAGCAGTGAATGGGGGGACAGGGGGGACTTCCCCTATGGCTACACCTTC.

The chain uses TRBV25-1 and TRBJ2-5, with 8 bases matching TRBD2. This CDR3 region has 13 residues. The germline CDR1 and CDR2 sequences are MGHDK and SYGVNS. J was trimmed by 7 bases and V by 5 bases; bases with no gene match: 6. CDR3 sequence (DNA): TGTGCCAGCAGTAGCGGGAGTGTGGGGACCCAGTACTTC. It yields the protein CASSSGSVGTQYF.

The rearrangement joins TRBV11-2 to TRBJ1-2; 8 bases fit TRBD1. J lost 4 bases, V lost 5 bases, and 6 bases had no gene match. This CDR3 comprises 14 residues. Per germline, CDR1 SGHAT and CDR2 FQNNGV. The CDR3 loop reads CASSEGQGFYGYTF. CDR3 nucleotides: TGTGCCAGCAGCGAAGGACAGGGCTTCTATGGCTACACCTTC.

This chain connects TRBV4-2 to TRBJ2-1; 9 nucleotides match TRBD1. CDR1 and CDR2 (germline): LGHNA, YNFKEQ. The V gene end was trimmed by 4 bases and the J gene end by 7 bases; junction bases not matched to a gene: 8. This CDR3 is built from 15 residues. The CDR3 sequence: CASSLPGQGKNEQFF. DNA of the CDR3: TGTGCCAGCAGCCTCCCGGGACAGGGAAAGAATGAGCAGTTCTTC.

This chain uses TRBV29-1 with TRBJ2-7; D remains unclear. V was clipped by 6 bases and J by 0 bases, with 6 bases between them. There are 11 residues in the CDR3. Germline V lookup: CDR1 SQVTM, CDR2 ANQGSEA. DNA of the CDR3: TGCAGCGTGGGCAGCTCCTACGAGCAGTACTTC. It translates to CSVGSSYEQYF.

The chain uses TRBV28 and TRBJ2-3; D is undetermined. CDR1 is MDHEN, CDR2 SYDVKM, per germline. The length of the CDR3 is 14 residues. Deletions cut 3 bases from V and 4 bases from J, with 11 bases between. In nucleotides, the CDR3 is TGTGCCAGCAGTTTGTCAGGAACGGCAGATACGCAGTATTTT. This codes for CASSLSGTADTQYF.

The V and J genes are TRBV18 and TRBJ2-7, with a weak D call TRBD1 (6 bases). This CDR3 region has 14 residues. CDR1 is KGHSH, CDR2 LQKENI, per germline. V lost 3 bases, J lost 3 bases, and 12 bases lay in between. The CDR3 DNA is TGTGCCAGCTCACCTGGACAGAAGAACTACGAGCAGTACTTC. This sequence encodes CASSPGQKNYEQYF.

The DNA of the CDR3 is TGTGCCAGCAGCTGGAAGCAGGCGCAGTTCTTC. It yields the protein CASSWKQAQFF. J is TRBJ2-1 and V is TRBV7-2, with D hard to call. Per germline, CDR1 SGHTA and CDR2 FQGNSA. The CDR3 extends over 11 amino acids. V lost 4 bases, J lost 12 bases, and 10 bases lay in between.

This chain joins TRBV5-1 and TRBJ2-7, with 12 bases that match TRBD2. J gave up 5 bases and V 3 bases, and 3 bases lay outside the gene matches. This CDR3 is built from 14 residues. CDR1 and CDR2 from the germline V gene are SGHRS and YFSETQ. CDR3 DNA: TGCGCCAGCAGCTCTAGCGGGAGGGCCCACGAGCAGTACTTC. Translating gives CASSSSGRAHEQYF. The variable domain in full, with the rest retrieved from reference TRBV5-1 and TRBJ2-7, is KAGVTQTPRYLIKTRGQQVTLSCSPISGHRSVSWYQQTPGQGLQFLFEYFSETQRNKGNFPGRFSGRQFSNSRSEMNVSTLELGDSALYLCASSSSGRAHEQYFGPGTRLTVT.

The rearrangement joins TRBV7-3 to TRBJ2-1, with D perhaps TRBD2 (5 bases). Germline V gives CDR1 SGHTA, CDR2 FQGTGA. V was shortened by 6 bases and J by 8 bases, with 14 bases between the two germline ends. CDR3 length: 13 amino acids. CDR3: CASRLGAGYEQFF. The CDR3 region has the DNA TGTGCCAGCAGACTGGGAGCAGGTTATGAGCAGTTCTTC.